Below are 5 T cell receptor beta chains sequenced from a single sample in a study of T cells in localized non-small cell lung cancer. The assay was immunoSEQ multiplex PCR, and TCRdb's table has in-frame clones only and misses some. This table holds approximately 46,000 clones, roughly 79% found once. The sequencing here drew on peripheral blood mononuclear cells, taken before any cancer treatment. These TCRs come from a man aged 35-75 years with stage III lung adenocarcinoma.

The V gene is TRBV5-4, the J gene TRBJ2-1; 7 nucleotides match TRBD1. The CDR3 contains 16 residues. The V and J ends lost 5 bases and 6 bases, in that order; junction bases with no gene match: 14. The germline V gene encodes CDR1 SGHNT and CDR2 YYREEE (reference sequence). The CDR3 DNA reads as TGTGCCAGCAGACGAACCACCGGGACAGTCGGCAATGAGCAGTTCTTC. Protein: CASRRTTGTVGNEQFF.

The CDR3, as DNA: TGTGCCAGCAGCTTAGGAGATACGCAGTATTTT. This translates into CASSLGDTQYF. The J gene is TRBJ2-3, the V gene TRBV11-2; D is ambiguous. The CDR3 runs 11 residues. The V gene's germline CDR1 is SGHAT and CDR2 FQNNGV. Trimming left V 1 base short and J 5 bases short, with 1 base between.

This clone was picked up one time. This chain joins TRBV19 and TRBJ1-2; no reliable D call. This CDR3 is 14 amino acids long. V was trimmed by 3 bases and J by 4 bases, leaving 12 bases between them. Germline CDR1 and CDR2: LNHDA and SQIVND (reference sequence). The DNA for the CDR3 is TGTGCCAGTAGTATCGACGGGGATTTCTATGGCTACACCTTC. The encoded protein is CASSIDGDFYGYTF.

The chain uses TRBV4-1 and TRBJ1-6, with D perhaps TRBD1 (5 bases). CDR1 and CDR2 from the germline V gene are MGHRA and YSYEKL. CDR3 size: 15 residues. Trimming took 5 bases from V and 8 from J, leaving 16 bases between them. CDR3 residues: CASSSTGGEDSPLHF. The DNA for the CDR3 is TGCGCCAGCAGCTCCACCGGGGGGGAGGATTCACCCCTCCACTTT.

The rearrangement uses TRBV30 and TRBJ2-7, with TRBD1 identical over 9 bases. The germline gives CDR1 GTSNPN, CDR2 SVGIG (reference sequence). The V gene end was trimmed by 2 bases and the J gene end by 3 bases; junction bases not matched to a gene: 2. The CDR3 consists of 13 residues. CDR3 nucleotides: TGTGCCTGGAGTCCGGGACAGGGCTACGAGCAGTACTTC. This codes for CAWSPGQGYEQYF.